Included here is one T cell receptor beta chain sequence, with context. The data were obtained in a study of blood T cell repertoires in COVID-19. Study-level information: Whether acute or convalescent, the COVID-19 samples came from the United States, Italy and Spain. T cells, B-cell-depleted T cells, or PBMCs supplied cDNA or gDNA.

Original analysis: How many nucleated cells were present was estimated from reference gene primer amplification. The repertoire was sequenced with immunoSEQ multiplex PCR; TCRdb's copy has only in-frame clones and lacks some. V, J and clone size derive from that table, while D and trimming were established from the DNA sequence. The sample lists fewer than 120,000 clones, about 85% occurring once. Sequencing was performed on peripheral blood. This receptor was obtained from a human donor in a cohort sampled during active COVID-19.

The CDR3 sequence is CASSLAPQGLGTEAFF. In nucleotides, the CDR3 is TGCGCCAGCAGCTTGGCTCCCCAGGGGCTGGGGACTGAAGCTTTCTTT. The gene calls are TRBV5-1 and TRBJ1-1; TRBD1 might be the D (6 bases). The germline V gene encodes CDR1 SGHRS and CDR2 YFSETQ. There are 16 residues in the CDR3. V lost 0 bases to trimming and J lost 5 bases, with 17 bases between them.